The sequence of this T cell receptor (beta chain) was determined in a study of metastatic and nonmetastatic thyroid tumors. The CDR3 extends over 14 amino acids. Germline CDR1 reads DFQATT; CDR2 reads SNEGSKA (reference sequence). The ends were cut back, 5 bases at V and 2 bases at J, with 15 bases in the middle. TCRdb re-analyzed the PCR reads through MiXCR. The top ten hold about 13% of the sample, which has 55,000 to 75,000 clones, roughly a sixth seen once. This clone occurred many times. None of the patients had undergone any treatment ahead of thyroid surgery. The TCR sequence derives from a female donor with papillary thyroid cancer or a benign thyroid nodule (not recorded which). Some clones in this sample may be carry-over from other donors' samples. V usage is TRBV20-1 and J usage is TRBJ1-1; perhaps TRBD1 as D (5 bases). Sequences were obtained from blood. The CDR3 loop is CSAEVAGINTEAFF. CDR3 nucleotide sequence: TGCAGTGCTGAGGTGGCAGGGATAAACACTGAAGCTTTCTTT.